This TCR beta chain was retrieved from a study of response to subunit inactivated influenza vaccine. CDR3 length: 14 amino acids. V was pared by 1 base and J by 2 bases, with 3 bases of the junction left unmatched. CDR1 SQVTM and CDR2 ANQGSEA come from the germline V gene. TCRdb re-derived calls from the RT-PCR reads in MiXCR, one entry per CDR3 protein. The repertoire holds about half a million distinct CDR3 sequences, with approximately 11% as singletons. This clonotype was counted ten times or more. This sequence was found in a man aged 45-65 years who received an inactivated influenza vaccine. This chain uses TRBV29-1 with TRBJ2-5; 8 bases fit TRBD1. Sequenced here: PBMCs from blood, sampled roughly 6 weeks after vaccination. For the CDR3, the DNA is TGCAGCGTTGAAGGCAGGGGGCGGCAAGAGACCCAGTACTTC. The encoded protein is CSVEGRGRQETQYF.